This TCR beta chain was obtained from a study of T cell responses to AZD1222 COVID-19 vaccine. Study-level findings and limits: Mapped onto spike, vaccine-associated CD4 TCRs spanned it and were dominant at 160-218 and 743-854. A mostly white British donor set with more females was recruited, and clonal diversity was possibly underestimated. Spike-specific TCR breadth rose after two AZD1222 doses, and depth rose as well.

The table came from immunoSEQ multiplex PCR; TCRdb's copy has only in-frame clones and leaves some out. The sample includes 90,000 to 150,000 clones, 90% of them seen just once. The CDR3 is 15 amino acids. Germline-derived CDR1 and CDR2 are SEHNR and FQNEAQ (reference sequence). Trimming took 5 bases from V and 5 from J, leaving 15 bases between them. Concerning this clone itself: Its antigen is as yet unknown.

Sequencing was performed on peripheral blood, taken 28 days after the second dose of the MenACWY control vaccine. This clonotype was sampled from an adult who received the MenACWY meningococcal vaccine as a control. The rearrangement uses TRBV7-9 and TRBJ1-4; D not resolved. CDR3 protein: CASSPRGDINEKLFF. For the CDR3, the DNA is TGTGCCAGCAGCCCGCGAGGTGACATAAATGAAAAACTGTTTTTT.